This T cell receptor (beta chain) derives from a study of human T cells and chemical hapten exposure (dated by TCRdb to about 2021). Context from the whole study: For sensitization, 2% DPC in acetone was applied to a roughly 2 cm by roughly 2 cm area of upper inner arm skin. The mostly female patient cohort included alopecia areata with under or over 50% scalp involvement, alopecia totalis and alopecia universalis. Libraries were pooled for sequencing, and variation in per-sample TCR yields was attributed mainly to small differences in library volumes within the pool. Throughout the roughly 24-week study period, patients were also given weekly therapeutic DPC doses on the scalp. Blood for TCR sequencing was provided by twenty-nine alopecia patients at one to four time points (pre-sensitization, 2, 6 and 24 weeks). Patch testing was done on the upper back using Finn chambers containing 0.01% DPC, and results were scored after 6 days according to International Contact Dermatitis Research Group standards. In alopecia patients, the study followed how the peripheral blood TCR repertoire changed in vivo over primary and secondary sensitization to diphenylcyclopropenone (DPC), a hapten. Blood was sampled from patients pre-sensitization (week 0) and at 2, 6 and about 24 weeks after DPC sensitization.

Explained via the paper, the time point label denotes: pre-sensitization, week 0. According to the study, the label for this sample's treatment or condition signals: therapeutic diphenylcyclopropenone sensitization with weekly scalp DPC. Blood at each patch-test visit was drawn before the patch test was applied. Eligible patients were aged 18 to 70, diagnosed with alopecia, deemed suitable for DPC therapy, and excluded if pregnant. Unfractionated whole blood was collected in Tempus Blood RNA tubes, and total RNA was extracted from that blood. The CDR3 numbers 17 residues from cysteine through phenylalanine. Only the CDR3 part of the read is kept: 51 bases, read in frame from the first base. In the germline V gene (reference sequence), CDR1 corresponds to MNHNY and CDR2 to SVGAGI. Ends trimmed: V by 6 bases, J by 0 bases; bases unmatched to a gene: 11. Summary of the overall study and its limitations: Significantly more large CDR3 similarity clusters were formed by expanded TCRs than by pre-sensitization or healthy control sets, consistent with antigen-driven responses. A positive correlation was found between the number of PT1 expanded TCRs and patch test score, with significance reached at thresholds 8, 16 and 32 but not 4. Repeated subsampling changed both the strength of the expansion versus patch-test correlation and the threshold at which the correlation became significant. Alopecia, a presumed autoimmune disease, was present in all patients, so the immune response of the patients might differ from that of healthy individuals. DPC sensitization did not change how many TCRs were above 1 in 1000 frequency, and no evidence was found of alterations in global repertoire structure.

This clonotype was seen many times. Its antigen remains undetermined. Base qualities are not provided; no much larger clone lies one nucleotide away. Libraries were prepared through RACE. Sequencing relied on a NextSeq 500. During library preparation, unique molecular identifiers were attached to individual cDNA molecules so that TCRs could be counted quantitatively and reproducibly. For every blood RNA sample, sequencing covered both the TCR alpha and TCR beta chains. The study's processing was this. A median of roughly 98,000 TCRs per sample was observed, with a range of about 20,000 to 690,600. V, J and CDR3 annotation of the TCR reads was performed with the Decombinator software suite. For PS versus PT1 abundance plots, all samples were subsampled to the same number of TCRs (28,000). TCRs were defined as expanded if absent before sensitization and observed at least eight times at the 2-week time point. TCRdb trimmed public reads at Q25 via fastp, called clones via MiXCR and kept in-frame beta chains. Rows with a matching CDR3 protein are joined into one entry that keeps the most common DNA and genes. It is TCRdb's table, rather than the study itself, that gives the V and J calls and clone size. Recorded for this sample are about 60,000 distinct CDR3 sequences; roughly 10% of them occurred a single time. The ten top clones hold approximately 3.9% of the sample.

The chain is encoded by TRBV6-6 joined to TRBJ1-3, with 7 central nucleotides matching TRBD1. Specimen: whole blood, collected in connection with sensitization to the hapten diphenylcyclopropenone (DPC). The clonotype originates from a woman in her 40s with alopecia areata. Some clones in this sample may be carry-over from other donors' samples. The sequence in DNA is TGTGCCAGCAGCGCCGGGACAGCGGGCTACTCTGGAAACACCATATATTTT. It is translated as CASSAGTAGYSGNTIYF.